This T cell receptor beta chain was sequenced during a study of early stage breast cancer tumors (dated 2017 in TCRdb). For the wider study: Of the approximately 15 invasive breast tumors, more than 9 were found to be estrogen receptor-positive, progesterone receptor-positive and HER2-negative. On average, each sample got around 10-fold read coverage. Of the roughly 12 ER+/PR+/HER2- tumors, eight were classified as invasive ductal carcinomas and four as invasive lobular carcinomas. The samples as a whole yielded a few million detected templates, corresponding to about a million unique clonotypes. Here is what the overall study found, with its caveats: Sequencing bulk genomic DNA from unsorted cells could not capture chain pairing or functional markers like CD4, CD8 and FOXP3. Enriched TCRB sequences shared across patients were found to be mostly commonly generated sequences that were unlikely to play an important role in the tumor microenvironment. Because the cohort was small, analysis by tumor subtype was not possible. Repertoires from blood and normal breast were more alike than repertoires from blood and tumor, and in 14 of 16 patients, comparing each tissue with blood separated tumor from normal. Compared with adjacent normal breast tissue, tumors had higher clonality and 2 to 3-fold greater T cell density.

The study profiled bulk TCR beta-chain repertoires in matched peripheral blood, tumor and adjacent normal breast tissue taken from some 17 patients with early-stage breast cancer. Before surgery, about 4.5-10 mL of whole blood was collected into EDTA tubes and then processed within 2 hours. Ficoll-Paque centrifugation in SepMate-50 tubes was used to isolate peripheral blood mononuclear cells. For storage in liquid nitrogen, PBMCs were cryopreserved as aliquots of roughly 1.9 to 4.5 million cells in around 90% FBS with approximately 10% DMSO. The Qiagen AllPrep DNA/RNA Mini kit was used to extract genomic DNA. Remarks on this clone: The clone's antigen remains unknown. Base qualities were left out, and no much larger clone turns up one base away.

Two independent genomic DNA replicates were amplified for each sample, with roughly 0.5 ug used for blood and approximately 1.5 ug for tumor or normal breast. Following the manufacturer's instructions, the ImmunoSeq Intro kit was used to carry out TCRB sequencing on genomic DNA. The multiplex PCR ran for around 33 cycles using proprietary primers and spike-in control sequences for absolute quantification. Single-end 150-bp reads were used to sequence an 87-bp fragment spanning the CDR3 and the flanking V and J genes. Each lane of an Illumina MiSeq running version 3.0 chemistry carried seven multiplexed samples, with two replicates apiece. The authors processed their data as follows. Raw data were processed by the vendor's proprietary pipeline, with both replicates merged into one result per sample. Clonotypes were defined as productive rearrangements sharing the V-gene family, CDR3 amino acid sequence and J-gene segment. To compute clonality, the normalized Shannon entropy (Pielou evenness) of TCRB abundances was subtracted from 1. T cell density was estimated by dividing total templates by the number of input cells inferred from the DNA input amount. Total repertoire diversity and clonality were estimated with Recon using default parameters. Tumor-enriched clonotypes were defined as having over 0.1% abundance in tumor and at least 32-fold higher abundance than in normal breast. TCRdb provides this immuneACCESS table in a form limited to in-frame rearrangements. Some clones are lacking; in checked studies, under half of them reflect an unresolved V gene, and why the rest are absent is not known. V and J calls and clone size are given by that table; D and trimming were obtained from the DNA. Within this sample are 27,000 or so clones, with roughly 81% of them counted one time only. Of the sample, 9.3% falls within the top ten clones.

The sequence was collected from a person between 50 and 60 years old with breast cancer. Specimen: blood.

The CDR3 has the sequence CASSGNEKLFF. The DNA sequence follows: TGTGCCAGCAGTGGAAACGAAAAACTGTTTTTT. The rearranged segments are TRBV2 and TRBJ1-4, with the D segment identity uncertain. Taken from the germline V gene, the CDR1 and CDR2 loops are SNHLY and FYNNEI. Trimming at the junction amounts to 4 bases on V and 8 bases on J, and the germline ends lie 5 bases apart. Reading from cysteine to phenylalanine, the CDR3 counts 11 amino acids. Only the CDR3 region is kept as DNA, spanning 33 bases read in frame from base 1.